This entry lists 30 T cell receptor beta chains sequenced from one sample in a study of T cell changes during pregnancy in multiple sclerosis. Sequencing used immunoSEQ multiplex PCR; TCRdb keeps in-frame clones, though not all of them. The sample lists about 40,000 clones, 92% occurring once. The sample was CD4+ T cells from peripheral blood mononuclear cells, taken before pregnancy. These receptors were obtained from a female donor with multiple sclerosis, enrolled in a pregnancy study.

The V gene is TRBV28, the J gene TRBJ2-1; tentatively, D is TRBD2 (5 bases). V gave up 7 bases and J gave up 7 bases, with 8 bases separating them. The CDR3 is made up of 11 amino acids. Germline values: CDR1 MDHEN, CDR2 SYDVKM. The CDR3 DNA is TGTGCCAGCACCGAGCGGAATGAGCAGTTCTTC. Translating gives CASTERNEQFF. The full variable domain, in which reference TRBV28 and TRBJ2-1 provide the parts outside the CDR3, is DVKVTQSSRYLVKRTGEKVFLECVQDMDHENMFWYRQDPGLGLRLIYFSYDVKMKEKGDIPEGYSVSREKKERFSLILESASTNQTSMYLCASTERNEQFFGPGTRLTVL.

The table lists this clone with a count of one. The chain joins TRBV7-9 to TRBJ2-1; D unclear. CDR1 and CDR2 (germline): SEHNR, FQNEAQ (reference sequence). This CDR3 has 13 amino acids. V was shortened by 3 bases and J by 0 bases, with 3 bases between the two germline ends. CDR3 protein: CASSFNSYNEQFF. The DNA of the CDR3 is TGTGCCAGCAGCTTCAACTCCTACAATGAGCAGTTCTTC.

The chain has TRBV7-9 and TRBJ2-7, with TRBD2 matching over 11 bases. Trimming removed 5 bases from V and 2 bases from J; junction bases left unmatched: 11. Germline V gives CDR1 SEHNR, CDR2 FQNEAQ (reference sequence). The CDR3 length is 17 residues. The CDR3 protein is CASSTGTSGLIPYEQYF. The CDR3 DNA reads TGTGCCAGCAGCACAGGGACTAGCGGCTTAATCCCCTACGAGCAGTACTTC.

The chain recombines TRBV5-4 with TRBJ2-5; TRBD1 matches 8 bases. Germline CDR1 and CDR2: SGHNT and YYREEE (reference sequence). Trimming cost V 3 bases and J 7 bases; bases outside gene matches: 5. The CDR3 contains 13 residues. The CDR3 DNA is TGTGCCAGCAGCTACAGGGGGGTGAGGACCCAGTACTTC. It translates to CASSYRGVRTQYF.

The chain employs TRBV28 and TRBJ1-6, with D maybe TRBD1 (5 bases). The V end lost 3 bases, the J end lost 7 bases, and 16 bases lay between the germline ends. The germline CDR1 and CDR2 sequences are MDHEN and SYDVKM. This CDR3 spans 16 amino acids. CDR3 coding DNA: TGTGCCAGCAGTTTTTTAGCGGGGCCGGGAAATTCACCCCTCCACTTT. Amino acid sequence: CASSFLAGPGNSPLHF.

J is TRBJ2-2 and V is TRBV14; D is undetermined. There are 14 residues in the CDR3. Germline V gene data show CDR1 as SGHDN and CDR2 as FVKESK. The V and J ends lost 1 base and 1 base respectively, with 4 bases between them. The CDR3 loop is CASSQVKNTGELFF. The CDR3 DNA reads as TGTGCCAGCAGCCAAGTCAAGAACACCGGGGAGCTGTTTTTT.

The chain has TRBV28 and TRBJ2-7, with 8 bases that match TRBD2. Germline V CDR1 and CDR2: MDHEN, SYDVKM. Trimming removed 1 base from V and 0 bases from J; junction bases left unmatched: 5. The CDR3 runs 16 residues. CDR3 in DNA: TGTGCCAGCAGTTTATTACTAGCGGCGAGCTCCTACGAGCAGTACTTC. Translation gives CASSLLLAASSYEQYF. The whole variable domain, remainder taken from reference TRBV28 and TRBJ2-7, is DVKVTQSSRYLVKRTGEKVFLECVQDMDHENMFWYRQDPGLGLRLIYFSYDVKMKEKGDIPEGYSVSREKKERFSLILESASTNQTSMYLCASSLLLAASSYEQYFGPGTRLTVT.

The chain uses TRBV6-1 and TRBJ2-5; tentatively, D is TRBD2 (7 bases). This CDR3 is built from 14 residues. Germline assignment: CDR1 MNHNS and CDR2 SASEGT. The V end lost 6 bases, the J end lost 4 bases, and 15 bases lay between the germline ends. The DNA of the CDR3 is TGTGCCAGCAGCAGGCACGGGGGGCGAGAGACCCAGTACTTC. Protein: CASSRHGGRETQYF.

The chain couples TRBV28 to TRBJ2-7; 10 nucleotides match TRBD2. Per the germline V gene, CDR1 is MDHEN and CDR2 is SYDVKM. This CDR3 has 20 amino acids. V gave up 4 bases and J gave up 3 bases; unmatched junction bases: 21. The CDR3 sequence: CASSSSPTSGKGGRNYEQYF. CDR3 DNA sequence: TGTGCCAGCAGTTCATCTCCCACTAGCGGGAAGGGTGGTAGGAACTACGAGCAGTACTTC. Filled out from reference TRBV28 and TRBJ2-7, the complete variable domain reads DVKVTQSSRYLVKRTGEKVFLECVQDMDHENMFWYRQDPGLGLRLIYFSYDVKMKEKGDIPEGYSVSREKKERFSLILESASTNQTSMYLCASSSSPTSGKGGRNYEQYFGPGTRLTVT.

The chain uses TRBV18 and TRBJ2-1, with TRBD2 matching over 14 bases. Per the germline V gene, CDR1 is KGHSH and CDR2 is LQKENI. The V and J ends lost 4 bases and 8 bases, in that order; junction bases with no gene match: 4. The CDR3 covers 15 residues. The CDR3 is CASSRGLAGADEQFF. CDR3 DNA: TGTGCCAGCTCACGGGGACTAGCGGGAGCAGATGAGCAGTTCTTC.

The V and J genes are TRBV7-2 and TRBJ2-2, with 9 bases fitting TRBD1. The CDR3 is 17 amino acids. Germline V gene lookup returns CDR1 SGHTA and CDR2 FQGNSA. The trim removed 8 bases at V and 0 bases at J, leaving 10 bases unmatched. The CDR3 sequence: CASSRDRVMTNTGELFF. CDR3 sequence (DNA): TGTGCCAGCTCCCGGGACAGGGTGATGACGAACACCGGGGAGCTGTTTTTT.

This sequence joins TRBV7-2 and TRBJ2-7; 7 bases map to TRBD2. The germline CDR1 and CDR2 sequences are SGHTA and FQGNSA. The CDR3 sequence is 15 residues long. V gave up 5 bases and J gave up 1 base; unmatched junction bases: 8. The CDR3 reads CASSVNRDYSYEQYF. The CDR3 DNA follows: TGTGCCAGCAGCGTCAACCGGGACTATTCCTACGAGCAGTACTTC.

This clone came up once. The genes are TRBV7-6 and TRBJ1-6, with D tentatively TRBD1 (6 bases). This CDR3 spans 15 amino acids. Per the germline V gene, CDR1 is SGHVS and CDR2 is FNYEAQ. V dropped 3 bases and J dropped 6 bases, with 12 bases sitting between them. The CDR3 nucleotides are TGTGCCAGCAGCTTTTCGGAAGGGGGTAATTCACCCCTCCACTTT. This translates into CASSFSEGGNSPLHF.

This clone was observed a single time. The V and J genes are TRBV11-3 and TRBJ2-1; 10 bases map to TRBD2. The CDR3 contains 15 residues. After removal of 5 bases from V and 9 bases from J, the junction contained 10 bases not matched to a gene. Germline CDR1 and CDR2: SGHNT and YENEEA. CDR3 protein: CASSLSGRPGSEQFF. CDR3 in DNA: TGTGCCAGCAGCCTTAGCGGGAGGCCAGGAAGTGAGCAGTTCTTC.

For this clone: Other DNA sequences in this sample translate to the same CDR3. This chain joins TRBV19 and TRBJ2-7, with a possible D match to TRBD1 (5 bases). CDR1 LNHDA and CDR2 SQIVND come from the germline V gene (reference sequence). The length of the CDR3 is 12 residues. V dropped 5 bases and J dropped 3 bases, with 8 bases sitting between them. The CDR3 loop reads CASSRDSYEQYF. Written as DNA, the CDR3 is TGTGCCAGTAGTCGCGACAGCTACGAGCAGTACTTC.

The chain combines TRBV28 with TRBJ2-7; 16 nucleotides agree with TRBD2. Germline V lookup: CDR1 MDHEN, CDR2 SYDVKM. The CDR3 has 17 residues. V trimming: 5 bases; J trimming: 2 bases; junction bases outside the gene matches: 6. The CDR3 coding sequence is TGTGCCAGCAGTACCGGGACTAGCGGGAGGGCCGCCTACGAGCAGTACTTC. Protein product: CASSTGTSGRAAYEQYF. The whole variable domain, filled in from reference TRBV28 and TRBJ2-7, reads DVKVTQSSRYLVKRTGEKVFLECVQDMDHENMFWYRQDPGLGLRLIYFSYDVKMKEKGDIPEGYSVSREKKERFSLILESASTNQTSMYLCASSTGTSGRAAYEQYFGPGTRLTVT.

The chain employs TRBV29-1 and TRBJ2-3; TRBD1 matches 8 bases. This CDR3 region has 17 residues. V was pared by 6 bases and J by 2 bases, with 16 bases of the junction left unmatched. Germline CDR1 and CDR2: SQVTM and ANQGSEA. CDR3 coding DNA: TGCAGCGTCCGACTATTTTCTCCAGGGGGCCACACAGATACGCAGTATTTT. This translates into CSVRLFSPGGHTDTQYF.

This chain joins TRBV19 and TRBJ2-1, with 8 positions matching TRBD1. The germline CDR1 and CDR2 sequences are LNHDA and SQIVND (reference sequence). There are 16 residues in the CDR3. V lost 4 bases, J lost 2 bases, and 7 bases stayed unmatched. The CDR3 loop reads CASSKKTGATYNEQFF. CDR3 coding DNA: TGTGCCAGTAGTAAGAAGACAGGGGCCACCTACAATGAGCAGTTCTTC.

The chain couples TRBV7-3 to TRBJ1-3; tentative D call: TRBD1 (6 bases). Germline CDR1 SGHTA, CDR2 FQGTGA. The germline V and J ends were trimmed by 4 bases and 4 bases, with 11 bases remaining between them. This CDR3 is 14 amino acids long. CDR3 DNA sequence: TGTGCCAGCAGCTCTACAGGGTCCGGAAACACCATATATTTT. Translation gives CASSSTGSGNTIYF.

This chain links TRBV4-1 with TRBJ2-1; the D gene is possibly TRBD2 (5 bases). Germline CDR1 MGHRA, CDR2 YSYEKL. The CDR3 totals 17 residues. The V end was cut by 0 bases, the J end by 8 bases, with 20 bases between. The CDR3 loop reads CASSQDSRLAPGYEQFF. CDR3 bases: TGCGCCAGCAGCCAAGACTCGCGTCTAGCACCTGGATATGAGCAGTTCTTC.

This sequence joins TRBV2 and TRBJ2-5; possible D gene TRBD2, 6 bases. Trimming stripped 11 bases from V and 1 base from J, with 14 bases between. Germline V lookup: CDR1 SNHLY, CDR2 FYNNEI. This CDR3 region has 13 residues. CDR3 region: CARSGRSQETQYF. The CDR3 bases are TGTGCCCGGTCAGGGAGGTCCCAAGAGACCCAGTACTTC.

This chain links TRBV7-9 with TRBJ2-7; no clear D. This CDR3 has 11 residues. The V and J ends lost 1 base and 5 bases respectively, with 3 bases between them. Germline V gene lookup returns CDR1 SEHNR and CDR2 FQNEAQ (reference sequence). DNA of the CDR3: TGTGCCAGCAGCTTAGTCGACGAGCAGTACTTC. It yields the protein CASSLVDEQYF.

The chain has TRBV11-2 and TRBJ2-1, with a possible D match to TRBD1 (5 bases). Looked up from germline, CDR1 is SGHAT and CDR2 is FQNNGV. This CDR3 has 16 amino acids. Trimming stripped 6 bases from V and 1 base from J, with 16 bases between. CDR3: CASRPMKGPSYNEQFF. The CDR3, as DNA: TGTGCCAGCAGACCAATGAAGGGGCCGTCCTACAATGAGCAGTTCTTC.

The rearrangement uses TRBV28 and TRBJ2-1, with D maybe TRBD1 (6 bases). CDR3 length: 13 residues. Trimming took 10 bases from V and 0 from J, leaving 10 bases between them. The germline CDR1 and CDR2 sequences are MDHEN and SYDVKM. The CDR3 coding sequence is TGTGCCATCACAGGGCGCTCCTACAATGAGCAGTTCTTC. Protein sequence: CAITGRSYNEQFF.

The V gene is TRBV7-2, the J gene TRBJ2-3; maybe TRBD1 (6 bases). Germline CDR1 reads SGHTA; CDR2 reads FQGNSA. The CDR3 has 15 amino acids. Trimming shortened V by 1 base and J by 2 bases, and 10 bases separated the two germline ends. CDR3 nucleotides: TGTGCCAGCAGCTTAGGCCAGGGGCCCACAGATACGCAGTATTTT. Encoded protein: CASSLGQGPTDTQYF.

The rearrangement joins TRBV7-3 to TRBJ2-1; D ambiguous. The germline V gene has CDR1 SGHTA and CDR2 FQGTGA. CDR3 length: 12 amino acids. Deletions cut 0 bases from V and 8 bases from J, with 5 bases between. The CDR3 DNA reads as TGTGCCAGCAGCTTAACTGGCTATGAGCAGTTCTTC. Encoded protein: CASSLTGYEQFF.

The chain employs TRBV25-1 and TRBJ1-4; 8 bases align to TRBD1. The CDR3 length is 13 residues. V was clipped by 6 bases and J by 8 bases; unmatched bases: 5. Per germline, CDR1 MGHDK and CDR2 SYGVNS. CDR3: CASRRGQEEKLFF. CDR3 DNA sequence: TGTGCCAGCAGGCGGGGACAGGAGGAAAAACTGTTTTTT.

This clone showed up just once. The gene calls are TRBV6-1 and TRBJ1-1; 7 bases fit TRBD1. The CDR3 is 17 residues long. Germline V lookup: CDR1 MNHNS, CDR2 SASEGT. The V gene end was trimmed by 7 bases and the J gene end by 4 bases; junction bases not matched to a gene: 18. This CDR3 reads CASIDNRDSWRGTEAFF. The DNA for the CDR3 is TGTGCCAGCATTGACAACCGGGACAGCTGGCGAGGCACTGAAGCTTTCTTT.

The CDR3 DNA is TGTGCCAGCTCGCCCAGTGGAAACACCATATATTTT. Translation gives CASSPSGNTIYF. This rearrangement joins TRBV18 to TRBJ1-3; D is uncertain. This CDR3 is built from 12 residues. V was cut by 6 bases and J by 3 bases, with 6 bases left in between. In germline, CDR1 is KGHSH, CDR2 LQKENI.

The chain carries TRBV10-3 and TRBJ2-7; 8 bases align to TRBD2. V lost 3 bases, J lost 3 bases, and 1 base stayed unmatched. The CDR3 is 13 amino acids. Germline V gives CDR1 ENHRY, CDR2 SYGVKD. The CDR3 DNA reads TGTGCCATCAGTGATCGGGGGGGCTACGAGCAGTACTTC. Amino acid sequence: CAISDRGGYEQYF.